Sequencing of this T cell receptor (beta chain) was carried out in a study of vaccination effects on CD4 cells after COVID-19. Before sequencing, viral peptide pools were used by the ViraFEST assay to expand antigen-specific CD4+ T cells. After around nine days in culture, the CD4+ T cells were isolated. Nucleocapsid antibodies were negative in the vaccine recipients, who had never had SARS-CoV-2 infection. The authors exchanged half the medium for IL-2 medium on days 3 and 7. Germline V gene data show CDR1 as SGHRS and CDR2 as YFSETQ. The V end lost 3 bases, the J end lost 1 base, and 16 bases lay between the germline ends. The CDR3 spans 16 residues. The assay was immunoSEQ multiplex PCR, and TCRdb's table has in-frame clones only and misses some. The repertoire consists of about 52,000 clones, with more than 75% occurring once and the leading ten covering approximately 6%. About this clone itself: Its target is unknown.

Study-wide findings and caveats: Healthy vaccinees' vaccine-induced clones included only 1 of 255 that recognized common cold coronaviruses.

This chain links TRBV5-1 with TRBJ1-1, with D possibly being TRBD1 (6 bases). The sequencing used CD4+ T cells from PBMCs cultured with HCoV-OC43 spike peptides, collected before COVID-19 vaccination. Subset specified: HCoV-OC43 spike overlapping peptide pool stimulation. The receptor's source is a human donor who received a COVID-19 vaccine. In DNA form, the CDR3 reads TGCGCCAGCAGCTCCCAGGGGCTGGGTGGGAACACTGAAGCTTTCTTT. It encodes CASSSQGLGGNTEAFF.